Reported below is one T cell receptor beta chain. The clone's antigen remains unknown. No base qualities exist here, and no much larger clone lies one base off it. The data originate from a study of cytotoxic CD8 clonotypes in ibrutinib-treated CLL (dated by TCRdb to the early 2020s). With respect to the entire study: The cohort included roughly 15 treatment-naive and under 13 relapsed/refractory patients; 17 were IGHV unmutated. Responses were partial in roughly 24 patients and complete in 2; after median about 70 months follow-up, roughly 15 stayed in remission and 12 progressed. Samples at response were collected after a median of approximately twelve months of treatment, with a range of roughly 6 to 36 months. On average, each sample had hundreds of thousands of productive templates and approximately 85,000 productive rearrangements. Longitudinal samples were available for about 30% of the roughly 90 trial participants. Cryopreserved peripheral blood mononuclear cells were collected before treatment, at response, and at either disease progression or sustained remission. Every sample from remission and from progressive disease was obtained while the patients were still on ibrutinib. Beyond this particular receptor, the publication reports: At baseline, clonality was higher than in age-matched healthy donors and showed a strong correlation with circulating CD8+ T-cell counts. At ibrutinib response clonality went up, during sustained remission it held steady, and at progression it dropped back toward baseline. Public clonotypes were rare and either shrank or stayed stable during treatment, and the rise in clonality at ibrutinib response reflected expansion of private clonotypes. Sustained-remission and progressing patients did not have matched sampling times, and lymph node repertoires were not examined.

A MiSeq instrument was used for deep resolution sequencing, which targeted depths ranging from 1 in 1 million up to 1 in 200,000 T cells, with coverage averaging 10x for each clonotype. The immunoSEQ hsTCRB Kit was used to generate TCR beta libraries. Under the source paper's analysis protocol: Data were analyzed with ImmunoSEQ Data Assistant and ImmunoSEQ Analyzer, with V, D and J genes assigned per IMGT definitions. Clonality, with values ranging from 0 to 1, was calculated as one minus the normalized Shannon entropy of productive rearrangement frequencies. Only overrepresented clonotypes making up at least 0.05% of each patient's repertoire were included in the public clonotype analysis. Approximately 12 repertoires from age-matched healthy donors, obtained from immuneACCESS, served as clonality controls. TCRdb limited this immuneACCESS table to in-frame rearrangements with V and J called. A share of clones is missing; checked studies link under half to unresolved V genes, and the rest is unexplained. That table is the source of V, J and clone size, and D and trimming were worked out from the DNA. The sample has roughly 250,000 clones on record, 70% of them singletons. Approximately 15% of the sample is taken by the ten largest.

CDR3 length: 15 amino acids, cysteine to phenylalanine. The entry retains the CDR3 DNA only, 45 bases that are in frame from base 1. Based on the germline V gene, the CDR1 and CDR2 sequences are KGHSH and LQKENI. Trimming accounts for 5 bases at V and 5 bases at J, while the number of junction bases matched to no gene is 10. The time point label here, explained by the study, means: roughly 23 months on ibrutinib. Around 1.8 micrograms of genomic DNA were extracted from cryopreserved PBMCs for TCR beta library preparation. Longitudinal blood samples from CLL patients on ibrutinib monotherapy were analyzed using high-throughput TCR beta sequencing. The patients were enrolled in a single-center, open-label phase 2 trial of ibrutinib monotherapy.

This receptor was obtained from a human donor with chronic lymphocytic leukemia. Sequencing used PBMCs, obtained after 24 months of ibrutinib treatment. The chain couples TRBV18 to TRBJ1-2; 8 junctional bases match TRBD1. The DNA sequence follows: TGTGCCAGCTCATCCGGACAGGGCGGGCAGTATGGCTACACCTTC. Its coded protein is CASSSGQGGQYGYTF.